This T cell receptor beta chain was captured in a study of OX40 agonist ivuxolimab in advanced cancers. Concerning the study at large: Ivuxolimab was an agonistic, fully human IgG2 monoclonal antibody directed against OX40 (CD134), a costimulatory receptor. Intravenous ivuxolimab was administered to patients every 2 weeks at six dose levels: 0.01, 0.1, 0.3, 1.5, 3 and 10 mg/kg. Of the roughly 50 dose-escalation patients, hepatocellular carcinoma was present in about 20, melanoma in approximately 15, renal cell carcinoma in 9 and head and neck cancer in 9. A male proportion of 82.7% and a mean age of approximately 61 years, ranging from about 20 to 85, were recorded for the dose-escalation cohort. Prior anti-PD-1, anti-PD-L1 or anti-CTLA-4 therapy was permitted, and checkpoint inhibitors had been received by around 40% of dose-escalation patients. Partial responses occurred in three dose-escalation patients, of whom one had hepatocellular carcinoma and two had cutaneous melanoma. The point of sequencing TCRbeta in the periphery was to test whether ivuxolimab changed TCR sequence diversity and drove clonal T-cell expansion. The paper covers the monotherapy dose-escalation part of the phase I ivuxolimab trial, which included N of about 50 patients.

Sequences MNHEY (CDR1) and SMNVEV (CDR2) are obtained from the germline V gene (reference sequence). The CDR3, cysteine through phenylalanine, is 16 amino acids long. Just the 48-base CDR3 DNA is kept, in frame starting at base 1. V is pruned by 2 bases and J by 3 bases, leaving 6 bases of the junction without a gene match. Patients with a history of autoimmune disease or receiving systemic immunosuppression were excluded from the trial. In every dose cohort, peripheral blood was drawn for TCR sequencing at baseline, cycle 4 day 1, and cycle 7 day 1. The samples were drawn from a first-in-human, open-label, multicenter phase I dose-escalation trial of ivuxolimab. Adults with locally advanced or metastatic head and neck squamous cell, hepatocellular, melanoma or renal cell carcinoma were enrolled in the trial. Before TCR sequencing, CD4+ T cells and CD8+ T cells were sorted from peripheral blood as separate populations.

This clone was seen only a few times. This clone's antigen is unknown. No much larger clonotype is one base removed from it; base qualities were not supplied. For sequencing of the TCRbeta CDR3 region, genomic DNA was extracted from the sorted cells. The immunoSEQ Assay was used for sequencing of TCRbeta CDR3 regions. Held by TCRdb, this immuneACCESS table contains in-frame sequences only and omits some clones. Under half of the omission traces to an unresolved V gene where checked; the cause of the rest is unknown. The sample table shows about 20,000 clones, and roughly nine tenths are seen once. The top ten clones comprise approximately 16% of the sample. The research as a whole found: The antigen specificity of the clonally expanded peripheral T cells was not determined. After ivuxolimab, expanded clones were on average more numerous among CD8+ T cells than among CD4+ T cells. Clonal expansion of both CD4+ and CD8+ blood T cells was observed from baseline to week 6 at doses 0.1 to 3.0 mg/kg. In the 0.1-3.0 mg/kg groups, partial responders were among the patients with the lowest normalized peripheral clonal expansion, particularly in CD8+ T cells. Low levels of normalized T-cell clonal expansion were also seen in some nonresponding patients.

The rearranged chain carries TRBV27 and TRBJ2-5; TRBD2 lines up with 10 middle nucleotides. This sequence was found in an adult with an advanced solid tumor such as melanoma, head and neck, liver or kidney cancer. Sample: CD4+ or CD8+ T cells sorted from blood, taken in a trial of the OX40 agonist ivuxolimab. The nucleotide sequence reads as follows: TGTGCCAGCAGTTTACTGGGCCTAGCGGGAGAAGAGACCCAGTACTTC. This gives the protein CASSLLGLAGEETQYF.